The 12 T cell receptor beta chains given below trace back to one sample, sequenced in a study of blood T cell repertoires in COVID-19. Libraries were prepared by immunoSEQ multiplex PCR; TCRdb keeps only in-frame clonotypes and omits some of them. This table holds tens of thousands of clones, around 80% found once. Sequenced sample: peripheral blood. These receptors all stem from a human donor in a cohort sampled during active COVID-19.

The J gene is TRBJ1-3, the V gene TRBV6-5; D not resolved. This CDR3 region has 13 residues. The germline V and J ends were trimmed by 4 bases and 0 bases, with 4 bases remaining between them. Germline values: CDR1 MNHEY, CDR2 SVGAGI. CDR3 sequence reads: CASSFRSGNTIYF. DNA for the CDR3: TGTGCCAGCAGTTTTCGCTCTGGAAACACCATATATTTT.

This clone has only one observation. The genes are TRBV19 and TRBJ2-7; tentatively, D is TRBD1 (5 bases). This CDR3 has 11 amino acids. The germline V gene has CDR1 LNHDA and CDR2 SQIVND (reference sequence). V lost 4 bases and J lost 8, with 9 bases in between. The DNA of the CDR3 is TGTGCCAGTAGTACCCGACAGAAGCAGTACTTC. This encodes CASSTRQKQYF.

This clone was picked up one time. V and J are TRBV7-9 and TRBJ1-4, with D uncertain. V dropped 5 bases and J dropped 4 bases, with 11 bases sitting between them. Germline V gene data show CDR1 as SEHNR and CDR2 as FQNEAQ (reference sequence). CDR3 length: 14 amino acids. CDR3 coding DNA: TGTGCCAGCAGCCCGTGGGGAGATAATGAAAAACTGTTTTTT. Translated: CASSPWGDNEKLFF.

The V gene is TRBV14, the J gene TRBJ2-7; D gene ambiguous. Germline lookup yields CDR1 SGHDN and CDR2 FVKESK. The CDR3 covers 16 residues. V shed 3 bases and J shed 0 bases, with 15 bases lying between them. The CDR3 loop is CASSHLEAVGSYEQYF. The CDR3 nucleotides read TGTGCCAGCAGCCATCTCGAGGCGGTGGGCTCCTACGAGCAGTACTTC.

CDR3 DNA sequence: TGTGCCAGCAGCCAACCGGGACAGGCCTATGGCTACACCTTC. Amino acids: CASSQPGQAYGYTF. The chain couples TRBV7-3 to TRBJ1-2; TRBD1 matches 8 bases. CDR3 length: 14 residues. Losses at the gene ends were 5 bases for V and 4 bases for J; bases not matched to a gene: 6. Germline V gene sequence: CDR1 SGHTA, CDR2 FQGTGA.

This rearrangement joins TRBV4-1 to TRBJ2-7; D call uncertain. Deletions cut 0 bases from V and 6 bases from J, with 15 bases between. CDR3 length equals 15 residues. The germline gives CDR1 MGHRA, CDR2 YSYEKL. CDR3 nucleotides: TGCGCCAGCAGCCAAGATGGGCAGGTTCTTGGCGAGCAGTACTTC. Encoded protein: CASSQDGQVLGEQYF.

CDR3 DNA: TGTGCCAGCACAGAAGCTAACTATGGCTACACCTTC. Residues: CASTEANYGYTF. The V and J genes are TRBV6-5 and TRBJ1-2; D gene uncertain. Trimming removed 7 bases from V and 0 bases from J, with 6 bases in between. The CDR3 totals 12 residues. Germline V gene sequence: CDR1 MNHEY, CDR2 SVGAGI.

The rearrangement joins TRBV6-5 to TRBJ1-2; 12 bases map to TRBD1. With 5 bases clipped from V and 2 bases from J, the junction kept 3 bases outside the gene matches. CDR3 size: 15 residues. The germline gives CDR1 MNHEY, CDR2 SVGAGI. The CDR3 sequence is CASSPGTGGNYGYTF. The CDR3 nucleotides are TGTGCCAGCAGTCCCGGGACAGGGGGCAACTATGGCTACACCTTC.

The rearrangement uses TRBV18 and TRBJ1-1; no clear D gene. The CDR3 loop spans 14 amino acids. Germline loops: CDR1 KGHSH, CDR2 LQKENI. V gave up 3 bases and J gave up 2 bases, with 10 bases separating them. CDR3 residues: CASSPPGLNTEAFF. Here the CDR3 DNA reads TGTGCCAGCTCACCCCCGGGGTTAAACACTGAAGCTTTCTTT.

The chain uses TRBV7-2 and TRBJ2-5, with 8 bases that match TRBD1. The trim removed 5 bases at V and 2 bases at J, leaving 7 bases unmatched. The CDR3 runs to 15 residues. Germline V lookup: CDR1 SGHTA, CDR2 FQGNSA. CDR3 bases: TGTGCCAGCAGCACCCGGACAGGGCTGCAAGAGACCCAGTACTTC. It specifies CASSTRTGLQETQYF.

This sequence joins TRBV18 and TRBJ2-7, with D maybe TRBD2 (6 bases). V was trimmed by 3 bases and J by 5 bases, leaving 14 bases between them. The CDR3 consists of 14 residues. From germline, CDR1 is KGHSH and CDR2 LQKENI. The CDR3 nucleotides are TGTGCCAGCTCACCCCGGGAGTACTTTAACGAGCAGTACTTC. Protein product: CASSPREYFNEQYF.

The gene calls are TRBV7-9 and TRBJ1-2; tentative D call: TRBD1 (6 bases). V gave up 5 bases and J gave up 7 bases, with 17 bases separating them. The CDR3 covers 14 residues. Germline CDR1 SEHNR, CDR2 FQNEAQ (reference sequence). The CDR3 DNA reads TGTGCCAGCAGCCCCTCGGGGGGGACAAGTGGCTACACCTTC. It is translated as CASSPSGGTSGYTF.